This T cell receptor (beta chain) was identified in a study of patients and donors after allogeneic stem cell transplantation. Only a few counts were recorded for this clonotype. Each CDR3 protein is one row after TCRdb ran MiXCR on the RT-PCR reads. The repertoire holds a few hundred thousand distinct CDR3 sequences, with over 12% as singletons. V lost 6 bases and J lost 5, with 13 bases in between. The CDR3 loop spans 14 amino acids. The germline CDR1 and CDR2 sequences are MGHDK and SYGVNS. This sequence originates from a human donor who was either an allogeneic HSCT recipient or a stem cell or donor lymphocyte infusion donor (not recorded which). It is not recorded whose cells these are; they may come from a transplant donor. The chain recombines TRBV25-1 with TRBJ2-2; D unresolved. Sequencing was done on a sample of blood, either unsorted or a sorted T cell fraction (not recorded which). CDR3 sequence (DNA): TGTGCCAGCAGACTTGGGTCGGAAACCGGGGAGCTGTTTTTT. This translates into CASRLGSETGELFF.